This entry describes one T cell receptor (beta chain). No per-base quality is available; no much larger clone lies one base away. After being thawed and rested overnight, PBMC were stained with GMM-loaded CD1B tetramer, a Live/Dead dye and anti-CD3, and were then sorted on a FACS Aria II. C32 glucose monomycolate purified from Rhodococcus equi was loaded onto CD1B tetramers. Before cryopreservation, the PBMC used for tetramer sorting had been depleted of CD14-expressing monocytes for a separate study. From each donor, 75,000 to 100,000 tetramer-negative cells were sorted and were analyzed alongside the tetramer-positive cells. GMM-loaded CD1B tetramers were used to sort antigen-specific T cells from a few healthy South African adults. These data belong to a study of T cells in tuberculosis (dated by TCRdb to 2016 to 2019). About the investigation overall: The study combined CD1B tetramers and high-throughput TCR immunosequencing to characterize T cells specific for the mycobacterial lipid antigen glucose monomycolate (GMM). Paper-wide results and their limitations: T cells binding the CD1B-GMM tetramer with low affinity may have been missed by the stringent sort gate.

The germline V gene gives CDR1 as SGHTA and CDR2 as FQGTGA. Spanning cysteine to phenylalanine, the CDR3 consists of 15 amino acids. Of all the DNA, just the CDR3 is kept, 45 bases in frame from base 1. V loses 2 bases at its end and J loses 7 bases; junction bases beyond the gene matches: 9. TCR-alpha and TCR-beta chains were sequenced unpaired, so chain pairing information was not available. TCR libraries were generated with the immunoSEQ multiplex PCR assay, using TCR-beta and/or TCR-alpha/delta assays for each sample. The Illumina high-throughput platform was used to sequence the amplified TCR libraries. The published analysis was carried out like this. Clustering and dimensionality reduction were performed using pairwise TCRdist distances among GMM-specific receptors from ex vivo sorted or in vitro expanded T cells. Sequence motifs defined by gene usage and CDR3 content were checked for enrichment by comparing tetramer-positive and tetramer-negative populations. The clones in this table, taken by TCRdb from immuneACCESS, are in-frame only. Not every clone is retained; where verified, under half of the shortfall comes from an unresolved V gene, and the cause of the rest is unknown. The DNA was the basis for D and trimming; V, J and clone size are from that table. Present in this sample are around 60,000 clones, 80% to 85% of which were seen just once. The ten largest account for about 13% of the sample.

Sequencing input: CD1b-GMM tetramer-negative cells sorted from PBMCs. The sample's cell subset or site, from its label and the paper: T cells not binding CD1B-GMM tetramer, sorted from same donor. The chain links TRBV7-3 with TRBJ2-7; 9 bases in between match TRBD2. This sequence originates from an adult woman with latent tuberculosis. The sequenced DNA: TGTGCCAGCAGCTTAGAGGTAGCGGGGGACCGGGAGCAGTACTTC. Translated, this gives CASSLEVAGDREQYF.